A selection of T cell receptor beta chains follows, all from one sample in a study of blood T cell repertoires in COVID-19. Measured with immunoSEQ multiplex PCR; TCRdb has only the in-frame clones, and not every one. The sample yields 190,000 or so clones, roughly 89% seen once. Sequences were obtained from PBMCs or T cells enriched from blood (not recorded which). The source of these receptors is a man younger than 35 with acute COVID-19. CDR3s include the opening cysteine and the closing phenylalanine or tryptophan. D genes are given only for firm matches. Only some rows state a clone size, as once, few, many or a class for expanded clones.

d_call,v_call,j_call,clone_size,cdr3_nt,cdr3_aa
.,TRBV7-2,TRBJ1-5,.,TGTGCCAGCAGCTCAGGACTCTTTAGCAATCAGCCCCAGCATTTT,CASSSGLFSNQPQHF
.,TRBV6-4,TRBJ1-1,.,TGTGCCAGCAGTGTAACAGCGAACACTGAAGCTTTCTTT,CASSVTANTEAFF
TRBD2,TRBV5-6,TRBJ2-7,once,TGTGCCAGCAGCGGCGGACTAGCGGGCAACTTCTACGAGCAGTACTTC,CASSGGLAGNFYEQYF
TRBD2,TRBV15,TRBJ2-7,.,TGTGCCACCAGCGAGAGCGGGAGCAGCCACGAGCAGTACTTC,CATSESGSSHEQYF
.,TRBV6-2/TRBV6-3,TRBJ1-5,.,TGTGCCAGCAGCCCCGGCAGGGGTAGCAATCAGCCCCAGCATTTT,CASSPGRGSNQPQHF
.,TRBV13,TRBJ1-1,.,TGTGCCAGCAGCTGGGGGAAGGGAGGGAACACTGAAGCTTTCTTT,CASSWGKGGNTEAFF
TRBD1,TRBV5-1,TRBJ2-7,.,TGCGCCAGCAGCTTGTTGGCAGGGGGCGAGCAGTACTTC,CASSLLAGGEQYF
.,TRBV5-8,TRBJ1-1,.,TGTGCCAGCAGTAAACGGACAGCAGCTTTCTTT,CASSKRTAAFF
.,TRBV5-1,TRBJ1-4,.,TGCGCCAGCAGCTTGGTGCGGGGCGATGATTATGAAAAACTGTTTTTT,CASSLVRGDDYEKLFF
TRBD1,TRBV7-9,TRBJ2-1,.,TGTGCCAGCAGCCCGCGACAGGGTCAGTTCTTC,CASSPRQGQFF
TRBD1,TRBV28,TRBJ1-1,.,TGTGCCAGCACCCTGACAGGGGGAACTGAAGCTTTCTTT,CASTLTGGTEAFF
TRBD1,TRBV4-1,TRBJ1-1,.,TGCGCCAGCAGCCAAGGGGACAGGGGATCGACTGAAGCTTTCTTT,CASSQGDRGSTEAFF
TRBD2,TRBV13,TRBJ2-1,.,TGTGCCAGCAGCGAGACTAGCGGGGCGGGGAATGAGCAGTTCTTC,CASSETSGAGNEQFF
TRBD2,TRBV28,TRBJ2-3,once,TGTGCCAGCAGTCCCCGGACTAGCGGGCTCACAGATACGCAGTATTTT,CASSPRTSGLTDTQYF
.,TRBV19,TRBJ2-1,.,TGTGCCAGTAGTCCGTACAGTAGTGGCAATGAGCAGTTCTTC,CASSPYSSGNEQFF
TRBD2,TRBV5-1,TRBJ2-1,.,TGCGCCAGCAGTTCGGGGGGAATAATACCCAATGAGCAGTTCTTC,CASSSGGIIPNEQFF
TRBD2,TRBV7-9,TRBJ2-7,.,TGTGCCAGCAGCCCTCTAGCGGGAGGGCCCGTTGGGTCCTACGAGCAGTACTTC,CASSPLAGGPVGSYEQYF
.,TRBV5-1,TRBJ1-4,.,TGCGCCAGCAGCACCCAGGGGAGGGAGGAAAAACTGTTTTTT,CASSTQGREEKLFF
TRBD1,TRBV16,TRBJ1-2,.,TGTGCCAGCAGCCAACCCGGACAGGGGATCTATGGCTACACCTTC,CASSQPGQGIYGYTF
TRBD1,TRBV11-2,TRBJ2-3,.,TGTGCCAGCAGCCTCGGGACAGGGACAGATACGCAGTATTTT,CASSLGTGTDTQYF
TRBD2,TRBV7-8,TRBJ2-1,.,TGTGCCAGCAGCTCCCTAAGCGGGAGCTCCTACAATGAGCAGTTCTTC,CASSSLSGSSYNEQFF
TRBD2,TRBV4-1,TRBJ2-7,.,TGCGCCAGCAGCAAAGTCGGACTAGCGGAGAGCTCCTACGAGCAGTACTTC,CASSKVGLAESSYEQYF
.,TRBV30,TRBJ2-7,.,TGTGCCTGGAGTGTTGGGGTTCGGAGGGAGCAGTACTTC,CAWSVGVRREQYF
.,TRBV6-1,TRBJ1-5,.,TGTGCCAGCAGTGAAGCCGAGCCGCGTATTAGTAATCAGCCCCAGCATTTT,CASSEAEPRISNQPQHF
TRBD2,TRBV4-2,TRBJ2-3,.,TGTGCCAGCAGCCAAGATCTCCTAGCGGGACCAGATACGCAGTATTTT,CASSQDLLAGPDTQYF
TRBD1,TRBV6-5,TRBJ1-1,.,TGTGCCAGCAGTCCCCAAAGGGGGCAGAACACTGAAGCTTTCTTT,CASSPQRGQNTEAFF
.,TRBV30,TRBJ2-7,.,TGTGCCTGGAGTGGCAGGCCCTACGAGCAGTACTTC,CAWSGRPYEQYF
TRBD1,TRBV11-2,TRBJ1-1,.,TGTGCCAGCAGCTCAACCGGACAGGTCGGCACTGAAGCTTTCTTT,CASSSTGQVGTEAFF
TRBD1,TRBV5-1,TRBJ2-2,.,TGCGCCAGCAGCTGGAAGGGACAGGCCACCGGGGAGCTGTTTTTT,CASSWKGQATGELFF
TRBD1,TRBV28,TRBJ1-5,.,TGTGCCAGCAGGGGACAGGGGATTCGTAGCAATCAGCCCCAGCATTTT,CASRGQGIRSNQPQHF
TRBD1,TRBV4-1,TRBJ2-7,once,TGCGCCAGCAGCCAATTGCCGGGACAGAGCTCCTACGAGCAGTACTTC,CASSQLPGQSSYEQYF